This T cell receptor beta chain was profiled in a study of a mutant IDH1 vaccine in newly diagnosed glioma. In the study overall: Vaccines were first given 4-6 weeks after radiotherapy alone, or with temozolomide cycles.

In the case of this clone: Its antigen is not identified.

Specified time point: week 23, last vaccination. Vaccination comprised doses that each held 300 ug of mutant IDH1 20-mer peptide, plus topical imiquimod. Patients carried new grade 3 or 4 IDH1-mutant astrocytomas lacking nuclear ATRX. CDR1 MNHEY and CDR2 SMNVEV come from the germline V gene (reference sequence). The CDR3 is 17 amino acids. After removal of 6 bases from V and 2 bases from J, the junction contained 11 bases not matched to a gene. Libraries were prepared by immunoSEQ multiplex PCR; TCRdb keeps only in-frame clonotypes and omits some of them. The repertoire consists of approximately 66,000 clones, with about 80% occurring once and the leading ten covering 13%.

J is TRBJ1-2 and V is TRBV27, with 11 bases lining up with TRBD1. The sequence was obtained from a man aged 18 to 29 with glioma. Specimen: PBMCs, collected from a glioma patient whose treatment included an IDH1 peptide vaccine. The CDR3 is CASRHPYRDRGNYGYTF. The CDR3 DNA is TGTGCCAGCAGACATCCCTACCGGGACAGGGGGAACTATGGCTACACCTTC.